This T cell receptor (beta chain) stems from a study of blood T cell repertoires in COVID-19. On the study more broadly: COVID-19 samples collected from the United States, Italy and Spain covered acute and convalescent phases. Nucleic acid was either cDNA or gDNA, and it came from T cells, B-cell-depleted T cells, or PBMCs.

The CDR3 contains 15 residues. Looked up from germline, CDR1 is LNHDA and CDR2 is SQIVND (reference sequence). The V end was cut by 4 bases, the J end by 8 bases, with 21 bases between. Original processing notes: Using reference gene primer amplification, nucleated cell counts were estimated. The method was immunoSEQ multiplex PCR; TCRdb's version includes in-frame clones alone and lacks a portion of them. V and J calls and clone size follow that table, whereas D and trimming were derived from the DNA. The table has some 150,000 clones, around four fifths seen once. The source of this sequence is a human donor in a cohort sampled during active COVID-19. The chain carries TRBV19 and TRBJ2-7; the D gene is possibly TRBD2 (5 bases). The sequenced sample was peripheral blood. This CDR3 is CASSKRRAREVQQYV. The CDR3 DNA sequence: TGTGCCAGTAGTAAGCGGCGGGCGAGAGAGGTCCAGCAGTACGTC.